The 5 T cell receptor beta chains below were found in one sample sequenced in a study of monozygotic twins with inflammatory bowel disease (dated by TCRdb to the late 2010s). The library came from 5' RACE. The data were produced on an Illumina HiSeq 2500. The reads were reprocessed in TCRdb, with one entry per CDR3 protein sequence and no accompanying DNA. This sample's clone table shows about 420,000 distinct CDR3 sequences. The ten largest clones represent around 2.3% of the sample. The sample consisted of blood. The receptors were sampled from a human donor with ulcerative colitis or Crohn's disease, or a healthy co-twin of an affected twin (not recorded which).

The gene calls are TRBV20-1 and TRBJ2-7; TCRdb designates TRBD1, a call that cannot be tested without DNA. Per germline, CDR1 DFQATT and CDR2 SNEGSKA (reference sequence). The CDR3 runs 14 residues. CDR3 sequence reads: CSANSGTGLDEQYF.

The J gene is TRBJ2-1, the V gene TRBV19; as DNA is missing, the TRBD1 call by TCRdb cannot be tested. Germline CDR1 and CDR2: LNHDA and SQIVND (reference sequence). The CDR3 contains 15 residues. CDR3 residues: CASSIMAGANNEQFF.

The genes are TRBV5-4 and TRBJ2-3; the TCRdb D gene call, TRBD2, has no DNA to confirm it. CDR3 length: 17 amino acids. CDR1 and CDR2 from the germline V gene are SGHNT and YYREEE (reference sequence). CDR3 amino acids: CASSLVGGTSGADTQYF.

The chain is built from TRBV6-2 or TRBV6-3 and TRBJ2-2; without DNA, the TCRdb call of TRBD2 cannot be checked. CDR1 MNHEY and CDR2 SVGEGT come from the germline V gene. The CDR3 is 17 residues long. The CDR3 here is CASRPIGGGVATGELFF.

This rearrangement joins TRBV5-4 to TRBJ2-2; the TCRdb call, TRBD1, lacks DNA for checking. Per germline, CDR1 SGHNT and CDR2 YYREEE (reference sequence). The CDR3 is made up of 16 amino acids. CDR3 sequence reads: CASSLAQQGNTGELFF.